Listed below are T cell receptor beta chains from one sample, sequenced in a study of CXCR3-negative and CXCR3-positive naive CD8 T cells. One entry per CDR3 protein, without DNA, is what TCRdb gives after re-calling the 5' RACE reads. The table lists 130,000 to 150,000 distinct CDR3 sequences, with 0.25% to 0.3% in the top ten. Sequencing input: naive CXCR3+ CD8+ T cells from blood. These receptors all come from a human donor in good health. Some clones in this sample may be carry-over from other donors' samples. CDR3s include the opening cysteine and the closing phenylalanine or tryptophan. The order of the fields is J gene, V gene, CDR3 protein.

TRBJ1-1 TRBV15 CATSRDTENTEAFF
TRBJ2-1 TRBV7-3 CASSPALAGGNEQFF
TRBJ2-7 TRBV28 CASSSQPGQGALWYEQYF
TRBJ2-7 TRBV9 CASSVEGGSYEQYF
TRBJ2-3 TRBV7-8 CASSFPGPSSDTQYF
TRBJ2-7 TRBV5-1 CASSLATNREQYF
TRBJ2-1 TRBV30 CAWSVGSEQFF
TRBJ2-1 TRBV7-2 CASSLTSDYNEQFF
TRBJ1-2 TRBV29-1 CSVGGNDYGYTF
TRBJ2-1 TRBV29-1 CSVDRTDDNEQFF
TRBJ2-3 TRBV14 CASSQGSGGPDTQYF
TRBJ2-7 TRBV7-9 CASGSGYEQYF
TRBJ2-7 TRBV7-3 CASSLGPLAYEQYF
TRBJ2-1 TRBV7-2 CASSLDWNHEQFF
TRBJ2-7 TRBV12-3/TRBV12-4 CASSLSTYEQYF
TRBJ1-2 TRBV30 CAWERGLRGYTF
TRBJ2-1 TRBV5-4 CASSFLLAGRHEQFF
TRBJ2-1 TRBV13 CASSPGRQNPYNEQFF
TRBJ2-7 TRBV6-2/TRBV6-3 CACRDITFDEQYF
TRBJ2-1 TRBV24-1 CATSELAGGNGNEQFF
TRBJ1-1 TRBV7-2 CASSSGPNTEAFF
TRBJ2-1 TRBV19 CASSLRAQKVPFF
TRBJ2-7 TRBV5-1 CASSWGTAYEQYF
TRBJ2-3 TRBV10-3 CAIMGVNTDTQYF
TRBJ2-2 TRBV5-1 CASSLSGSGEVRELFF
TRBJ2-7 TRBV7-9 CASSFSLQGDYEQYF
TRBJ1-1 TRBV29-1 CSVGGTANEAFF
TRBJ2-7 TRBV30 CAWSVSGGYLYEQYF
TRBJ2-7 TRBV4-1 CASSLESYGTSYEQYF
TRBJ1-1 TRBV5-1 CASSLSSGPTEAFF
TRBJ2-7 TRBV5-1 CASSLQGGMLEQYF
TRBJ2-1 TRBV5-5 CASRTANNEQFF
TRBJ2-7 TRBV14 CASSQGVLLHSTYEQYF
TRBJ2-1 TRBV6-2/TRBV6-3 CASSRLAGSPNEQFF
TRBJ1-1 TRBV7-3 CASSYGTGTEAFF
TRBJ1-4 TRBV7-9 CASSPGTAEDEKLFF
TRBJ2-7 TRBV7-8 CASSPSRSEQYF
TRBJ2-3 TRBV7-9 CASSPGGTDTQYF
TRBJ2-1 TRBV7-9 CASSPPGESSYNEQFF
TRBJ2-1 TRBV7-3 CASSPVLGAYNEQFF
TRBJ1-1 TRBV5-1 CASSEQQGLNAEAFF